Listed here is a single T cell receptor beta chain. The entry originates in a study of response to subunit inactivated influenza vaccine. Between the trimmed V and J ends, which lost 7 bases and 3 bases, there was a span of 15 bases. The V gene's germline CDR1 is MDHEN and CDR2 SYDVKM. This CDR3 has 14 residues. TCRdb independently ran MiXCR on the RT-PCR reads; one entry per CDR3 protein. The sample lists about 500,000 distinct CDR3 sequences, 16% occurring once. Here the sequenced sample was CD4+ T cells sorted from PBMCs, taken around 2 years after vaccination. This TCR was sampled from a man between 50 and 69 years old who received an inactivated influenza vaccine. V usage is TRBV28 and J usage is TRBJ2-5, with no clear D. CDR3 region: CASNKGRSKETQYF. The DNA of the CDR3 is TGTGCCAGCAACAAAGGCCGTTCGAAAGAGACCCAGTACTTC.